Listed below are T cell receptor beta chains from one sample, sequenced in a study of shared clonotypes between healthy human individuals. Produced via immunoSEQ multiplex PCR; TCRdb's table is partial and in-frame only. The sample holds about 600,000 clones, around 78% seen once. Sample: PBMCs. These receptors originate from a middle-aged woman in good health. Some clones in this sample may be carry-over from other donors' samples. Each CDR3 is given with its conserved first and last residue. A D gene is named only where the DNA matches it firmly. Clone size is shown for a subset of rows, as once, few, many or a class of expanded clone.

j_gene | v_gene | abundance | d_gene | CDR3nt | CDR3aa
TRBJ1-4 | TRBV5-1 | - | - | TGCGCCAGCAGACTAGGGGGTGGAGATGAAAAACTGTTTTTT | CASRLGGGDEKLFF
TRBJ2-1 | TRBV5-4 | - | TRBD2 | TGTGCCAGCAGCTTGGTTAGCGGGAGAAACCCCAATGAGCAGTTCTTC | CASSLVSGRNPNEQFF
TRBJ2-7 | TRBV5-1 | - | TRBD2 | TGCGCCAGCAGCCCCACTAGCGGAGGCTACGAGCAGTACTTC | CASSPTSGGYEQYF
TRBJ1-3 | TRBV10-3 | few | - | TGTGCCATCAGTGAGTCCCAAGCAGGGAAGTCTGGAAACACCATATATTTT | CAISESQAGKSGNTIYF
TRBJ1-2 | TRBV11-2 | - | - | TGTGCCAGCAGCCATGGATGGGGCTACACCTTC | CASSHGWGYTF
TRBJ2-3 | TRBV5-1 | many | TRBD2 | TGCGCCAGCAGACGCAGCGGGGAGTCCGCAGATACGCAGTATTTT | CASRRSGESADTQYF
TRBJ2-7 | TRBV7-9 | - | TRBD1 | TGTGCCAGCAGCGATAGGGGGCCCGAGCAGTACTTC | CASSDRGPEQYF
TRBJ1-2 | TRBV2 | few | - | TGTGCCAGCAGTGCGGACAACGTGGGAGGCTACACCTTC | CASSADNVGGYTF
TRBJ2-5 | TRBV30 | - | TRBD1 | TGTGCCTGGAGTCAGGGGGCAGGGGGTCGGGAGACCCAGTACTTC | CAWSQGAGGRETQYF
TRBJ2-3 | TRBV5-6 | many | TRBD2 | TGTGCCAGCAGCCCCCTGGGTAGCGGGAGTACAGATACGCAGTATTTT | CASSPLGSGSTDTQYF
TRBJ2-2 | TRBV18 | - | - | TGTGCCAGCTCACCAGCGGTAGCGGGGGAGCTGTTTTTT | CASSPAVAGELFF
TRBJ2-1 | TRBV25-1 | - | TRBD2 | TGTGCCAGCAGTGAACCGGGACTAGCGGGAGGGAACTACAATGAGCAGTTCTTC | CASSEPGLAGGNYNEQFF
TRBJ1-3 | TRBV4-1 | many | TRBD1 | TGCGCCAGCAGCCAGGGCCTCTTGCAGGGGGCATCAGGAAACACCATATATTTT | CASSQGLLQGASGNTIYF
TRBJ2-3 | TRBV6-1 | - | - | TGTGCCAGCAGCAGCCCGGTTACAGATACGCAGTATTTT | CASSSPVTDTQYF
TRBJ1-1 | TRBV5-1 | - | - | TGCGCCAGCAGCTTGGATTTAGGGGTTACTGAAGCTTTCTTT | CASSLDLGVTEAFF
TRBJ1-1 | TRBV7-8 | - | TRBD1 | TGTGCCAGCAGCCCCATCACAGGGGCGGGAGGTGAAGCTTTCTTT | CASSPITGAGGEAFF
TRBJ2-1 | TRBV10-3 | once | TRBD1 | TGTGCCATCAGTTATTCAGGGGGCCGCTTCGACGGGTCCTACAATGAGCAGTTCTTC | CAISYSGGRFDGSYNEQFF
TRBJ2-1 | TRBV5-6 | many | - | TGTGCCAGCAGCGTTGCATGGAACACTGGGCAGTTCTTC | CASSVAWNTGQFF
TRBJ1-1 | TRBV7-2 | - | - | TGTGCCAGCAGCTTAGCGCTGGCAGATAACACTGAAGCTTTCTTT | CASSLALADNTEAFF
TRBJ2-6 | TRBV25-1 | - | TRBD1 | TGTGCCAGCAGTGATCGGGACAGACCCAACTCTGGGGCCAACGTCCTGACTTTC | CASSDRDRPNSGANVLTF
TRBJ2-7 | TRBV28 | - | TRBD2 | TGTGCCAGCAGTTTAAGTCCTAGCGGGAGGGGACGACGTAACGAGCAGTACTTC | CASSLSPSGRGRRNEQYF
TRBJ1-1 | TRBV5-4 | - | TRBD1 | TGTGCCAGCAGCTTGCGAGGGGGCTTCACCGGGGCTTTCTTT | CASSLRGGFTGAFF
TRBJ2-2 | TRBV9 | - | TRBD2 | TGTGCCAGCAGCGACGCCCGGACTAGCGGGAGACCAACCGGGGAGCTGTTTTTT | CASSDARTSGRPTGELFF
TRBJ1-5 | TRBV27 | many | - | TGTGCCAGCAGTTTATTGGGGGAAAATCAGCCCCAGCATTTT | CASSLLGENQPQHF
TRBJ2-2 | TRBV5-1 | - | TRBD1 | TGCGCCAGCAGCCCTTCCGGGACAGGGTTCGGGGAGCTGTTTTTT | CASSPSGTGFGELFF
TRBJ2-7 | TRBV2 | - | TRBD1 | TGTGCCAGCACCCCGGGACAGGGGGCGTGGGAGCAGTACTTC | CASTPGQGAWEQYF